This T cell receptor beta chain was found in a study of shared clonotypes between healthy human individuals (dated by TCRdb to about 2020). Notes on the research overall: The cohort comprised two women and three men aged 18 to 49 years. Per donor, three plates each were used for CD4 naive and CD4 memory, two for CD8 naive, and one for CD8 memory. To estimate repertoire size and how much clonotype sharing occurs between individuals, the study deeply sequenced the blood TCR repertoires of about five healthy adults. Different laboratories and diverse techniques were used to prepare libraries and sequence TCR repertoires, to increase sequencing depth and limit assay-specific biases. Each donor's leukapheresis produced roughly between roughly 0.85 and 9.5 billion PBMCs.

To note about this clone: This receptor's antigen is unknown. This may come from a read error, since a much larger clone is one base off. Within the sample, other DNA sequences also encode this same CDR3.

Broad study findings and their caveats: The small number of donors limited the genetic and exposure-history diversity represented. Higher generation probabilities were observed for clonotypes shared by all four sorted-subset donors than for non-shared clonotypes. Sampling was restricted to blood, and TCR repertoires in tissue are likely to differ from TCR repertoires in blood. Even with the large sequencing depth, rarefaction of the sorted-subset datasets indicated that sequencing was incomplete. Based on pairwise subsampling, the degree of clonotype sharing among donors was expected to be affected by sequencing depth. Naive subsets generally had larger estimated clonotype richness than memory subsets. About 5% of naive CD4, around 3.6% of naive CD8, roughly 2.5% of memory CD4, and about 0.4% of memory CD8 clonotypes were shared across a few donors.

Using the deep immunoSEQ assay, TCR CDR3 regions were amplified from genomic DNA by multiplex PCR. Genomic DNA extracted from each cell subset was distributed evenly over all wells of several immunoSEQ 96-well plates, and each plate served as one replicate. For sorted subsets, 200 to 250 ng of genomic DNA, equivalent to 25,000 to 30,000 T cell genomes, went into each replicate PCR. The purified libraries were quantified using a Qubit 3.0 fluorometer, sized with a Bioanalyzer 2100, and then quantified again using the KAPA Library Quantification kit. Every immunoSEQ 96-well plate was sequenced on a separate single-read 150-cycle Illumina NextSeq 550 flow cell. In the paper's pipeline: Because the immunoSEQ output included only junctional sequences and no quality scores, the filtering could not be the same as the filtering used for full-length reads. Sequences were annotated with PyIR, a Python wrapper for IgBLAST v1.9, and V/J genes and CDR3 were assigned using IMGT germline references. Reads with weak V/J assignments (E-value above 1e-6), missing CDR3, stop codons, out-of-frame junctions, or ambiguous translated residues were removed. V3J clonotypes were defined by identical inferred V gene, J gene, and CDR3 amino acid sequence. The percentage overlap between two repertoires was calculated by dividing the number of shared unique clonotypes by the size of the smaller repertoire. RTK rarefaction, the Chao1 estimator, and Recon v2.1 estimates of unobserved clonotypes were used to assess repertoire richness. Generation probabilities for all TCRbeta clonotypes obtained by the gDNA method from a handful of donors were computed using OLGA. In its TCRdb copy, this immuneACCESS table keeps in-frame sequences only and misses some clones. Where compared with another copy, unresolved V genes explain less than half of these, and the others have no known cause. For V, J and clone size, that table is used; D and trimming come from the DNA. The sample table contains approximately 720,000 clones; only one count was recorded for around 72% of them. The ten largest clones take up approximately 1.8% of the sample.

Healthy HIV-negative adults with no recently reported acute infections or vaccinations were included as donors. Every donor was a Caucasian adult residing in Nashville, Tennessee, USA. CD4+ T cells were enriched by magnetic negative selection, after which naive cells were positively selected on CD45RA and the negative fraction was taken as the memory subset. Blood was collected by leukapheresis, and PBMCs were isolated by Ficoll-Histopaque density gradient centrifugation and then cryopreserved in liquid nitrogen vapor phase. Analytical flow cytometry was used to check the purity and quantity of every magnetically sorted T cell population. From each sorted fraction, genomic DNA was isolated and quantified by UV absorbance on a Nanodrop 2000c. CDR3 length: 13 amino acids, cysteine to phenylalanine. The sequence is cut down to CDR3 DNA, 39 bases in frame from base 1. Trimming takes 0 bases from V and 4 bases from J, and the germline ends sit 5 bases apart. The germline V gene provides CDR1 SGHRS and CDR2 YFSETQ.

Sequenced sample: memory CD4+ T cells sorted from blood. The cell subset or site label for this specimen denotes: CD45RA-negative fraction. The receptor chain draws on TRBV5-1 and TRBJ1-3; too little of a D gene remains to name it. This receptor was obtained from a woman younger than 45 in good health. The sequenced DNA: TGCGCCAGCAGCTTGGAAGACGGAAACACCATATATTTT. Its protein is CASSLEDGNTIYF.